This T cell receptor beta chain was obtained from a study of a mutant IDH1 vaccine in newly diagnosed glioma (TCRdb year 2021). Study-level background: Vaccination was initiated 4-6 weeks after radiotherapy alone, or concurrently with temozolomide cycles in the chemotherapy-containing groups. The week-35 safety follow-up was designated visit V12, and the week-47 end of study was designated visit V13. Of the approximately 33 patients who were treated, approximately 60% were male and approximately 40% were female, and the mean age was around 40 years. Six visits were used for peripheral blood collection: V03 (baseline), V05, V07, V10, V12 and V13. Prior to enrollment, patients had been given standard therapy consisting of radiotherapy alone, temozolomide alone, or radiochemotherapy with temozolomide, with the combination given to most patients. For exploratory analyses, longitudinal TCRB deep sequencing was carried out in some 25 treated patients wherever samples were available.

Libraries were made using the immunoSEQ multiplex PCR assay. Rearranged TCR beta chain sequences were amplified using the hsTCRB Kit according to the manufacturer's protocol. Sequencing of TCRB libraries was carried out on an Illumina MiSeq. In the source study's methods: The proprietary platform of the kit vendor was used for demultiplexing, trimming and gene mapping. The clones in this table, taken by TCRdb from immuneACCESS, are in-frame only. Not every clone is retained; where verified, under half of the shortfall comes from an unresolved V gene, and the cause of the rest is unknown. That table supplies the V and J calls and clone size; D and trimming were determined from the DNA. The sample table lists 25,000 to 35,000 clones, more than 65% of them with a count of one. The ten largest clonotypes hold around 28% of the sample. Deletion took 3 bases off V and 2 bases off J, with a span of 11 bases between the germline ends. The CDR3 runs 15 amino acids, cysteine and phenylalanine included. Just the 45-base CDR3 DNA is kept, in frame starting at base 1. According to the germline V gene, CDR1 reads ENHRY and CDR2 reads SYGVKD.

Overall study outcomes, separate from this receptor: Selection of PBMC samples for TCRB deep sequencing was based on availability. No apparent relationship was observed between pseudoprogression and alterations in the top peripheral T cell clonotypes detected by TCRB sequencing. According to the authors, sample limitations meant that analyses of patient blood samples could not be reproduced. Vaccine-induced immune responses across multiple MHC alleles were detected in about 92% of patients.

The table lists this clone with a few counts. It has no known antigen specificity. Nothing much larger sits one base from this clone, and base qualities are not available. The time point label here, explained by the study, means: week 47, end of study. Each vaccine dose, consisting of 300 ug of a 20-mer mutant IDH1 peptide in Montanide, was administered subcutaneously with topical imiquimod. Eight vaccinations were administered to patients in weeks 1, 3, 5, 7, 11, 15, 19 and 23, corresponding to visits V03 through V10. Donors had newly diagnosed WHO grade 3 or 4 IDH1-mutant astrocytomas with loss of nuclear ATRX. The samples were drawn from NOA16, a multicentre, single-arm, open-label phase I trial in Germany that tested a mutant IDH1 peptide vaccine in humans for the first time. The DNeasy Blood and Tissue Kit was used to extract genomic DNA from EDTA blood for TCRB sequencing.

Source: PBMCs, taken from a glioma patient whose treatment included an IDH1 peptide vaccine. The receptor was derived from a young man with glioma. The receptor chain draws on TRBV10-3 and TRBJ1-5, and possibly TRBD1, on 5 matching bases. The DNA sequence follows: TGTGCCATCAGTGAATTCGGGGCAGGCAATCAGCCCCAGCATTTT. Translated, it gives CAISEFGAGNQPQHF.